This is a list of T cell receptor beta chains from one sample in a study of blood T cell repertoires in COVID-19. This table comes from immunoSEQ multiplex PCR, and its TCRdb copy is limited to in-frame clones, with some not included. This table has tens of thousands of clones, approximately 78% appearing once. The sequenced sample consisted of peripheral blood. These receptors all come from a man between 65 and 85 years old with acute or convalescent COVID-19. Both conserved end residues are part of each CDR3. D genes are given only for firm matches. Clone size is stated in some rows and not others, as once, few, many or a class when expanded.

clone_size,j_call,d_call,v_call,cdr3_length,cdr3_nt,cdr3_aa
.,TRBJ2-7,.,TRBV6-5,15,TGTGCCAGCAGTTACCCCAGGGGGGCGGTCAACGAGCAGTACTTC,CASSYPRGAVNEQYF
few,TRBJ2-2,TRBD1,TRBV10-1,15,TGCGCCAGCAGTGGGGGGGACAGGGCGTCCGGGGAGCTGTTTTTT,CASSGGDRASGELFF
.,TRBJ2-1,TRBD2,TRBV29-1,15,TGCAGCGTTGAACCCGCTAGCGGGAGGTACAATGAGCAGTTCTTC,CSVEPASGRYNEQFF
.,TRBJ1-5,TRBD1,TRBV27,16,TGTGCCAGCAGGCAGTTTCAGACAGGGGGCAATCAGCCCCAGCATTTT,CASRQFQTGGNQPQHF
few,TRBJ1-2,.,TRBV9,15,TGTGCCAGCAGCGAAGACCAGGCTACCTTCTATGGCTACACCTTC,CASSEDQATFYGYTF
.,TRBJ2-7,TRBD2,TRBV9,15,TGTGCCAGCAGCCGGGGGGAGCGGGAGGCCTACGAGCAGTACTTC,CASSRGEREAYEQYF
.,TRBJ2-5,TRBD1,TRBV5-6,14,TGTGCCAGCAGCGGGGACAGGGACCAAGAGACCCAGTACTTC,CASSGDRDQETQYF
few,TRBJ1-1,TRBD1,TRBV12-3/TRBV12-4,12,TGTGCCAGCAAACAGGGGCTGGCTGAAGCTTTCTTT,CASKQGLAEAFF
.,TRBJ1-3,.,TRBV19,15,TGTGCCAGTATGGTCCGGAGAACCTCTGGAAACACCATATATTTT,CASMVRRTSGNTIYF
once,TRBJ1-1,.,TRBV7-9,13,TGTGCCATCGGAGGGGCTAGGAACACTGAAGCTTTCTTT,CAIGGARNTEAFF
.,TRBJ1-1,.,TRBV6-5,15,TGTGCCAGCAGTTACCCGGGGGGCAAAGCCGCTGAAGCTTTCTTT,CASSYPGGKAAEAFF
.,TRBJ1-4,.,TRBV5-1,15,TGCGCCAGCAGCGTAACAGGGAGGGCTGATGAAAAACTGTTTTTT,CASSVTGRADEKLFF
.,TRBJ2-5,TRBD1,TRBV28,15,TGTGCCAGCAGTTTGGGACAGCAAATTCAAGAGACCCAGTACTTC,CASSLGQQIQETQYF
once,TRBJ1-6,TRBD1,TRBV4-1,15,TGCGCCAGCGGGGACAGGGTCTCCTATAATTCACCCCTCCACTTT,CASGDRVSYNSPLHF
.,TRBJ2-5,TRBD1,TRBV11-3,16,TGTGCCAGCAGCTTAGGCATTGACAGGGGGCGAGAGACCCAGTACTTC,CASSLGIDRGRETQYF
once,TRBJ2-1,TRBD2,TRBV6-2/TRBV6-3,21,TGTGCCAGCAGTTACACGGGCAGGAGGGGACTAGCGGGGGGGCTTACTGATGAGCAGTTCTTC,CASSYTGRRGLAGGLTDEQFF
.,TRBJ2-7,.,TRBV5-1,14,TGCGCCAGCAGTGAAGGGATGACAGCTTACGAGCAGTACTTC,CASSEGMTAYEQYF